Presented here are 21 T cell receptor beta chains from one specimen sequenced in a study of T cells after yellow fever vaccination. MiXCR, run by TCRdb on the 5' RACE reads, gives a single entry per CDR3 protein. The table includes fewer than 650,000 distinct CDR3 sequences, just over 20% detected once. Sequenced here: PBMCs, sampled about 20 days after the first yellow fever vaccination. The receptors were gathered from a man aged 18 to 30 who received the YFV17D yellow fever vaccine.

V gene TRBV4-3 combines with J gene TRBJ2-5; 9 bases line up with TRBD2. The CDR3 runs 16 residues. Losses at the gene ends were 3 bases for V and 1 base for J; bases not matched to a gene: 6. Germline V CDR1 and CDR2: LGHNA, YSLEER. CDR3 DNA sequence: TGCGCCAGCAGCCATGTAGCGGGGGTATTCCAAGAGACCCAGTACTTC. This translates into CASSHVAGVFQETQYF.

The table lists this clonotype with a few counts. The chain uses TRBV7-3 and TRBJ1-2; the D is unclear. Germline-derived CDR1 and CDR2 are SGHTA and FQGTGA. The CDR3 has 13 residues. The V end was cut by 2 bases, the J end by 8 bases, with 12 bases between. CDR3 nucleotides: TGTGCCAGCAGCTTAGGGGAGCACGGAGGCTACACCTTC. This codes for CASSLGEHGGYTF.

V usage is TRBV3-1 and J usage is TRBJ1-1; 9 positions agree with TRBD1. V gave up 4 bases and J gave up 6 bases; unmatched junction bases: 9. Germline V gene data show CDR1 as LGHDT and CDR2 as YNNKEL (reference sequence). This CDR3 region has 15 residues. As DNA, the CDR3 is TGTGCCAGCAGCCCCCGTACAGGGGGCGACGCTGAAGCTTTCTTT. It translates to CASSPRTGGDAEAFF.

The chain is built from TRBV20-1 and TRBJ1-2; TRBD1 matches 8 bases. CDR1 is DFQATT, CDR2 SNEGSKA, per germline (reference sequence). The V gene end was trimmed by 6 bases and the J gene end by 7 bases; junction bases not matched to a gene: 16. The CDR3 consists of 15 residues. CDR3 sequence reads: CSAPTPGQGFLGYTF. Written as DNA, the CDR3 is TGCAGTGCCCCCACACCCGGACAGGGATTTCTTGGCTACACCTTC.

The chain recombines TRBV4-3 with TRBJ2-7; either TRBD1 or TRBD2 may fit D (6 bases each). V shed 0 bases and J shed 0 bases, with 12 bases lying between them. The germline gives CDR1 LGHNA, CDR2 YSLEER. This CDR3 comprises 16 residues. CDR3 nucleotides: TGCGCCAGCAGCCAAGAACAAAGGGGGGTCTCCTACGAGCAGTACTTC. Amino acids: CASSQEQRGVSYEQYF.

This clonotype was seen only a few times. V and J are TRBV11-3 and TRBJ2-1; D perhaps matches TRBD2 (6 bases). Trimming left V 5 bases short and J 10 bases short, with 18 bases between. Germline CDR1 SGHNT, CDR2 YENEEA. The length of the CDR3 is 14 residues. The CDR3 DNA follows: TGTGCCAGCAGCCCCGGGACTCGGGGTGGGGAGCAGTTCTTC. Translation: CASSPGTRGGEQFF.

The chain employs TRBV5-1 and TRBJ2-3; perhaps TRBD2 as D (7 bases). This CDR3 region has 15 residues. Trimming took 4 bases from V and 0 from J, leaving 12 bases between them. CDR1 SGHRS and CDR2 YFSETQ come from the germline V gene. The DNA for the CDR3 is TGCGCCAGCAGCCCGGGGGGCCCCAGCACAGATACGCAGTATTTT. Translated: CASSPGGPSTDTQYF.

In regard to this clonotype: One base away lies a much larger clone, so this may be a sequencing read error. The chain carries TRBV4-1 and TRBJ2-3; D is uncertain. The V gene's germline CDR1 is MGHRA and CDR2 YSYEKL. The CDR3 spans 14 residues. The CDR3 sequence is CAISHYRSTDTQYF. The DNA for the CDR3 is TGCGCCATCAGCCACTACAGAAGCACAGATACGCAGTATTTT.

The chain recombines TRBV12-5 with TRBJ2-1; D not resolved. The length of the CDR3 is 13 residues. Germline assignment: CDR1 LGHNT and CDR2 FRNRAP. Trimming took 5 bases from V and 8 from J, leaving 13 bases between them. In DNA form, the CDR3 reads TGTGCTAGTGGTACGACCCTGACGTATGAGCAGTTCTTC. This encodes CASGTTLTYEQFF.

This clonotype was seen more than once but under ten times. CDR3 nucleotides: TGTGCCAGCAGTTACTTAGGACAGGGGAAAGGGCAGTACTTC. Its translation is CASSYLGQGKGQYF. V gene TRBV6-5 combines with J gene TRBJ2-7; 9 bases line up with TRBD1. Germline V lookup: CDR1 MNHEY, CDR2 SVGAGI. CDR3 length: 14 amino acids. Losses at the gene ends were 1 base for V and 9 bases for J; bases not matched to a gene: 7.

V and J are TRBV19 and TRBJ1-1; TRBD1 might be the D (5 bases). There are 14 residues in the CDR3. The germline V and J ends were trimmed by 3 bases and 4 bases, with 12 bases remaining between them. In germline, CDR1 is LNHDA, CDR2 SQIVND (reference sequence). For the CDR3, the DNA is TGTGCCAGTAGTATCTTGGGTGGGGGCACTGAAGCTTTCTTT. Encoded protein: CASSILGGGTEAFF.

This chain uses TRBV2 with TRBJ2-7; perhaps TRBD2 as D (6 bases). This CDR3 has 15 residues. With 3 bases removed from V and 7 bases from J, the gap between germline ends came to 19 bases. Germline assignment: CDR1 SNHLY and CDR2 FYNNEI. Here the CDR3 DNA reads TGTGCCAGCAGTGAGGTCCCGGGAGCGATGGGTGAGCAGTACTTC. It codes for CASSEVPGAMGEQYF.

This clonotype appeared a few times. This chain links TRBV3-1 with TRBJ2-5; 9 bases are shared with TRBD1. Germline assignment: CDR1 LGHDT and CDR2 YNNKEL (reference sequence). With V trimmed by 1 base and J by 5 bases, 8 bases remained unmatched. This CDR3 is built from 16 residues. CDR3 sequence: CASSQGYGQGWETQYF. In DNA, the CDR3 is TGTGCCAGCAGCCAAGGCTATGGACAGGGGTGGGAGACCCAGTACTTC.

This clonotype is classed as medium-sized. The J gene is TRBJ2-7, the V gene TRBV27, with 7 bases fitting TRBD2. V shed 8 bases, J shed 2 bases, and the junction held 12 bases outside the gene matches. The germline V gene encodes CDR1 MNHEY and CDR2 SMNVEV (reference sequence). The CDR3 covers 15 residues. This chain's CDR3 is CASSAGPAGTYEQYV. The CDR3 region has the DNA TGTGCCAGCTCGGCCGGGCCAGCGGGAACCTACGAGCAGTACGTC.

This rearrangement joins TRBV20-1 to TRBJ2-7, with 9 bases aligning to TRBD1. V gave up 5 bases and J gave up 2 bases; unmatched junction bases: 10. CDR1 is DFQATT, CDR2 SNEGSKA, per germline (reference sequence). There are 15 residues in the CDR3. The CDR3 sequence is CSAFNRDRVPYEQYF. The CDR3 DNA sequence: TGCAGTGCTTTTAACCGGGACAGGGTCCCCTACGAGCAGTACTTC.

This clonotype was seen a handful of times. This chain connects TRBV4-3 to TRBJ2-3; D tentatively fits TRBD1 or TRBD2 (5 bases each). Trimming shortened V by 1 base and J by 6 bases, and 8 bases separated the two germline ends. The CDR3 extends over 13 amino acids. Germline values: CDR1 LGHNA, CDR2 YSLEER. CDR3 DNA sequence: TGCGCCAGCAGCCAAGCGAGGGGTGATACGCAGTATTTT. It encodes CASSQARGDTQYF.

About this clonotype itself: The final CDR3 position lacks the conserved phenylalanine or tryptophan, pointing to a likely read error. The chain uses TRBV5-4 and TRBJ1-6; 12 bases agree with TRBD1. V dropped 4 bases and J dropped 9; count of bases not matched to a gene: 5. Germline CDR1 is SGHNT and CDR2 is YYREEE (reference sequence). The CDR3 is 15 residues long. The CDR3 DNA sequence: TGTGCCAGCAGCCAGGGGGACAGGGGGCTTTCACCCCTCCACCTT. As protein: CASSQGDRGLSPLHL.

The rearrangement links TRBV11-2 to TRBJ2-1; D unclear. The CDR3 runs to 13 residues. CDR1 is SGHAT, CDR2 FQNNGV, per germline. V was shortened by 5 bases and J by 6 bases, with 11 bases between the two germline ends. The CDR3 DNA sequence: TGTGCCAGCAGCCTCGGACGGTTCAATGAGCAGTTCTTC. It specifies CASSLGRFNEQFF.

The chain joins TRBV28 to TRBJ2-7, with a weak D call TRBD2 (6 bases). Trimming shortened V by 4 bases and J by 4 bases, and 20 bases separated the two germline ends. CDR1 and CDR2 (germline): MDHEN, SYDVKM. The CDR3 is made up of 16 amino acids. CDR3 region: CASSSIGRGNLYEQYV. CDR3 nucleotides: TGTGCCAGCAGTTCGATCGGGCGCGGGAACCTATACGAGCAGTACGTC.

This clonotype was detected once. This chain links TRBV4-3 with TRBJ2-1; a weak D match, TRBD1 (6 bases). CDR1 and CDR2 from the germline V gene are LGHNA and YSLEER. This CDR3 comprises 18 residues. V was cut by 1 base and J by 4 bases, with 20 bases left in between. CDR3 nucleotides: TGCGCCAGCAGCCAAGCCCCAGGTGGGCAGGGGTTATACAATGAGCAGTTCTTC. Translated: CASSQAPGGQGLYNEQFF.

This clonotype was counted between two and nine times. The genes are TRBV5-1 and TRBJ1-1, with D tentatively TRBD1 (6 bases). The CDR3 totals 14 residues. The germline CDR1 and CDR2 sequences are SGHRS and YFSETQ. V lost 4 bases, J lost 1 base, and 11 bases lay in between. In DNA form, the CDR3 reads TGCGCCAGCAGCGTGGACAGTTCGAACACTGAAGCTTTCTTT. This codes for CASSVDSSNTEAFF. Looking up the rest from reference TRBV5-1 and TRBJ1-1 gives the full variable domain: KAGVTQTPRYLIKTRGQQVTLSCSPISGHRSVSWYQQTPGQGLQFLFEYFSETQRNKGNFPGRFSGRQFSNSRSEMNVSTLELGDSALYLCASSVDSSNTEAFFGQGTRLTVV.